Sequencing of this TCR beta chain was carried out in a study of CD8+ T cells in alopecia areata. Extraction and reverse transcription of RNA yielded cDNA as the sequencing template. The method was immunoSEQ multiplex PCR; TCRdb's version includes in-frame clones alone and lacks a portion of them. The sample lists around 150,000 clones; 62% were seen once. Per the germline V gene, CDR1 is SGHRS and CDR2 is YFSETQ. V was pared by 4 bases and J by 4 bases, with 11 bases between. This CDR3 has 13 residues. The authors sorted CD4+ and CD8+ T cells from PBMCs. The rearrangement links TRBV5-1 to TRBJ1-2; a possible D gene is TRBD1 (5 bases). Sequencing was carried out using CD8+ T cells sorted from blood. The receptor was derived from a human donor in good health. In DNA form, the CDR3 reads TGCGCCAGCAGCACCGGGACTCCCTATGGCTACACCTTC. It yields the protein CASSTGTPYGYTF.